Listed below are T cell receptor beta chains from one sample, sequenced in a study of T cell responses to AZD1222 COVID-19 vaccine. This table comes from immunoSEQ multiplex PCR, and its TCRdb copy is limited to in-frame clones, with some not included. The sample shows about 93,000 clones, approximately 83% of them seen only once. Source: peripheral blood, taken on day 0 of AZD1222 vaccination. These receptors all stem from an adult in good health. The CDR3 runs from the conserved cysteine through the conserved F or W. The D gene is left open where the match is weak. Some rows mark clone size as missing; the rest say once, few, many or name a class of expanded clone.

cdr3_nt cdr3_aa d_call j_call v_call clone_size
TGTGCCAGCAGCTTAGGCGGAAGCTCCTACAATGAGCAGTTCTTC CASSLGGSSYNEQFF . TRBJ2-1 TRBV5-8 .
TGTGCCAGCAGCCAAGGATGGAACACCGGGGAGCTGTTTTTT CASSQGWNTGELFF . TRBJ2-2 TRBV9 .
TGTGCCAGCAGCTTAGTAAGAGAGACCCAGTACTTC CASSLVRETQYF . TRBJ2-5 TRBV11-2 .
TGTGCCAGCTCACCAGGGGTTGGCTACACCTTC CASSPGVGYTF . TRBJ1-2 TRBV18 .
TGTGCCAGCAGTGACCAGGGAGCCAATTCACCCCTCCACTTT CASSDQGANSPLHF . TRBJ1-6 TRBV6-4 .
TGCAGCGTTGAGATGCCGAGGACAGAATTTAGCAATCAGCCCCAGCATTTT CSVEMPRTEFSNQPQHF . TRBJ1-5 TRBV29-1 .
TGTGCCAGCAGCTTAGGAGGGTATCAGCCCCAGCATTTT CASSLGGYQPQHF . TRBJ1-5 TRBV7-3 .
TGTGCCAGCAGCCAAATAGAAGAGACCCAGTACTTC CASSQIEETQYF . TRBJ2-5 TRBV3-1/TRBV3-2 .
TGTGCCAGCAGCTTGGGGGGGATGAGCACTGAAGCTTTCTTT CASSLGGMSTEAFF . TRBJ1-1 TRBV5-4 .
TGTGCCAGCAGCCAGGGGCCAGGTTCGAGCTCTGGAAACACCATATATTTT CASSQGPGSSSGNTIYF . TRBJ1-3 TRBV4-2 .
TGTGCCAGCAGCTTCCTAGCGGGAGCCGGCGATGAGCAGTTCTTC CASSFLAGAGDEQFF TRBD2 TRBJ2-1 TRBV5-4 .
TGTGAGAGGACAACCTACGAGCAGTACTTC CERTTYEQYF . TRBJ2-7 TRBV21-1 .
TGTGCCAGCAGCTTTAATCCGGACACTGAAGCTTTCTTT CASSFNPDTEAFF . TRBJ1-1 TRBV7-6 .
TGTGCCAGCAGCGTCGGGACTAGCGGGAGTGTACTACAAGAGACCCAGTACTTC CASSVGTSGSVLQETQYF TRBD2 TRBJ2-5 TRBV9 .
TGTGCCACCAGCAGAGGAGGAACAGGGAGTGAGCAGTTCTTC CATSRGGTGSEQFF . TRBJ2-1 TRBV15 few
TGTGCCAGCAGCTTAAATCTAGGGGAGCGCACTGAAGCTTTCTTT CASSLNLGERTEAFF . TRBJ1-1 TRBV11-3 .
TGCAGCGGTACGACGGTTACGAACACTGAAGCTTTCTTT CSGTTVTNTEAFF . TRBJ1-1 TRBV29-1 .
TGTGCCAGCAGATCGACAGGGGCGGATGGCTACACCTTC CASRSTGADGYTF TRBD1 TRBJ1-2 TRBV12-3/TRBV12-4 .
TGTGCCAGCAGCGTGGGTAATAGCGGGAGACATCAAGAGACCCAGTACTTC CASSVGNSGRHQETQYF TRBD2 TRBJ2-5 TRBV9 .
TGTGCCAGCAGTCGAGTAATCGGACAGGGCTGGTACGAGCAGTACTTC CASSRVIGQGWYEQYF TRBD1 TRBJ2-7 TRBV6-6 .
TGCGCCAGCAGCCGAGGACTAGCGGGGATCTACAATGAGCAGTTCTTC CASSRGLAGIYNEQFF TRBD2 TRBJ2-1 TRBV4-1 .
TGTGCCAGCAGTGATAGTACAGGGGGCCTAACTGAAGCTTTCTTT CASSDSTGGLTEAFF TRBD1 TRBJ1-1 TRBV2 .
TGTGCCAGCTCACCACCGGAGTCATTGATCGGGAACACTGAAGCTTTCTTT CASSPPESLIGNTEAFF . TRBJ1-1 TRBV18 .
TGTGCCAGCAGTTTGACGGGGGGCGGTTACGAGCAGTACTTC CASSLTGGGYEQYF . TRBJ2-7 TRBV3-1/TRBV3-2 .
TGTGCCAGCAGCAGAGAGGGGACCCAGTACTTC CASSREGTQYF . TRBJ2-5 TRBV5-8 .
TGTGCCAGCAGTGGGGCTATCTCCTACGAGCAGTACTTC CASSGAISYEQYF . TRBJ2-7 TRBV3-1/TRBV3-2 .
TGCGCCAGCAGGGTAGATTGGAACACCGGGGAGCTGTTTTTT CASRVDWNTGELFF . TRBJ2-2 TRBV5-1 .
TGTGCCAGTAGTATAGTAGGCGGTATCTCCTACAATGAGCAGTTCTTC CASSIVGGISYNEQFF . TRBJ2-1 TRBV19 .
TGTGCCAGCAGGTCTGACAGGAACACTGAAGCTTTCTTT CASRSDRNTEAFF . TRBJ1-1 TRBV6-6 .
TGTGCCAGCAGCTTGTCGGGGAGAAACACCGGGGAGCTGTTTTTT CASSLSGRNTGELFF . TRBJ2-2 TRBV5-4 .
TGTGCCAGCAAGGACGACATGAACACTGAAGCTTTCTTT CASKDDMNTEAFF . TRBJ1-1 TRBV27 .